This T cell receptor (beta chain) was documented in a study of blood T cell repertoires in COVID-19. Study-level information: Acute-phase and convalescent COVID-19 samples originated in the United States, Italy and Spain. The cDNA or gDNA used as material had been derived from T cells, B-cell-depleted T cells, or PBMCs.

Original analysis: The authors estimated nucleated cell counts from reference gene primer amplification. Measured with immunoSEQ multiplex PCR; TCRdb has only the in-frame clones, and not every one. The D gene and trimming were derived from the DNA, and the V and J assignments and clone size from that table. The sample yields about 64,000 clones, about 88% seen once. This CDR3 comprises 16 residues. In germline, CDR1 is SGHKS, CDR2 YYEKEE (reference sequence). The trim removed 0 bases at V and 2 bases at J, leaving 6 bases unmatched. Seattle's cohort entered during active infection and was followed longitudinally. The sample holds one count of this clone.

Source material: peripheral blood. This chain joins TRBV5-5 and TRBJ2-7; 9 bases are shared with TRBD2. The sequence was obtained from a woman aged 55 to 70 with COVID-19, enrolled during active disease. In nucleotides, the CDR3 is TGTGCCAGCAGCTTGGGTCCCCTAGCGGGGACCTACGAGCAGTACTTC. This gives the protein CASSLGPLAGTYEQYF.